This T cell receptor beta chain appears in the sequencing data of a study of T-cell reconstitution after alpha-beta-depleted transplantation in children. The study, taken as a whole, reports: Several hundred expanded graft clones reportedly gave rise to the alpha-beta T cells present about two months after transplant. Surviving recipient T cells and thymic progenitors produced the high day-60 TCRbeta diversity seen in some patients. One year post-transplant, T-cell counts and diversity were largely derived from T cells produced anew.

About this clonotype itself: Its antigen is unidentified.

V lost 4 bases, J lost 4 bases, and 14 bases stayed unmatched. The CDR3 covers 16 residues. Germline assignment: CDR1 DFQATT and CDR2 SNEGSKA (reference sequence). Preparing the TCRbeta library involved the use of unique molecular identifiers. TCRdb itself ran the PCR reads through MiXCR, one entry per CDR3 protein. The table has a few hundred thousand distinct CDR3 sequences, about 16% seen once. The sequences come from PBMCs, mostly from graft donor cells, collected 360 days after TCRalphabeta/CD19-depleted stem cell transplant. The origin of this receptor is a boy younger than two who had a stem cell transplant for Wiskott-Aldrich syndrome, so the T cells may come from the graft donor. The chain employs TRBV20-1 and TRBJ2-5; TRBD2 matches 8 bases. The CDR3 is CSAKPDFRGGLETQYF. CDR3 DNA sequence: TGCAGTGCTAAACCCGACTTTCGGGGGGGCCTAGAGACCCAGTACTTC.